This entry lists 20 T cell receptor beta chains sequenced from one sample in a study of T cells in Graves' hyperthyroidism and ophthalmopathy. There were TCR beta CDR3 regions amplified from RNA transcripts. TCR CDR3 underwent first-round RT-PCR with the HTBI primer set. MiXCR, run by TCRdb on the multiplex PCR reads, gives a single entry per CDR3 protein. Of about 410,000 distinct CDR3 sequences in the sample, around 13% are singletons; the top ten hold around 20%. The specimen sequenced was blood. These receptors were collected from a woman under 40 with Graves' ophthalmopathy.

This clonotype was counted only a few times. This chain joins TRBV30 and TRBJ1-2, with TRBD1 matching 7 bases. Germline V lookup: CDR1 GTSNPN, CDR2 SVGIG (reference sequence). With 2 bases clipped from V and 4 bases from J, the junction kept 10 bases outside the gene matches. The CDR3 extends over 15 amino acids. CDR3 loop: CAWSIRQGVVYGYTF. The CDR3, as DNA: TGTGCCTGGAGTATCAGACAGGGAGTTGTCTATGGCTACACCTTC.

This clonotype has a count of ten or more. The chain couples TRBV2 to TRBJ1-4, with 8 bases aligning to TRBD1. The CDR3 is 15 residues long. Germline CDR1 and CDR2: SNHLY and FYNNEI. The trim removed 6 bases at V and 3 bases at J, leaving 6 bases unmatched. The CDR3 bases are TGTGCCAGCAGACGAGACAGGGGACCTAATGAAAAACTGTTTTTT. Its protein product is CASRRDRGPNEKLFF. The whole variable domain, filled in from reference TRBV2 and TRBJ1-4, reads EPEVTQTPSHQVTQMGQEVILRCVPISNHLYFYWYRQILGQKVEFLVSFYNNEISEKSEIFDDQFSVERPDGSNFTLKIRSTKLEDSAMYFCASRRDRGPNEKLFFGSGTQLSVL.

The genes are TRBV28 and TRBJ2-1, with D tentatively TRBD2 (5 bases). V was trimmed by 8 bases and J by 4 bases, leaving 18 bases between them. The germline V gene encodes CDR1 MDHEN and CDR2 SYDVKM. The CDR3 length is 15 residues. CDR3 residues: CASGSSSPGYNEQFF. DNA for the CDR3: TGTGCCAGCGGATCTAGCTCGCCGGGGTACAATGAGCAGTTCTTC.

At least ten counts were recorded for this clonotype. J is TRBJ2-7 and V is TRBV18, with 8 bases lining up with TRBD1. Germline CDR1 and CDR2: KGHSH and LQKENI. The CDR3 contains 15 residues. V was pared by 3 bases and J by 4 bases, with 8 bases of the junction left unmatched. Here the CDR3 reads CASSPNSGQGYEQYF. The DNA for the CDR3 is TGTGCCAGCTCACCTAATTCCGGACAGGGTTACGAGCAGTACTTC.

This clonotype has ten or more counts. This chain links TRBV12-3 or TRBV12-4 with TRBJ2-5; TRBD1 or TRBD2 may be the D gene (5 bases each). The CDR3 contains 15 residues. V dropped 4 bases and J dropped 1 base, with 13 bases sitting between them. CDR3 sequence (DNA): TGTGCCAGCAGTTCACGGGACGCCCGCCAAGAGACCCAGTACTTC. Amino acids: CASSSRDARQETQYF.

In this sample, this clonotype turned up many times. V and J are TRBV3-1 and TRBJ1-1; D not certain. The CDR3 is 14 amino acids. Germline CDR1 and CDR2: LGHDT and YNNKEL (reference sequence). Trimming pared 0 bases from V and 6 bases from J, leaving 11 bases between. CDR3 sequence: CASSQDLSPPEAFF. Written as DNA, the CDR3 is TGTGCCAGCAGCCAAGATCTATCCCCCCCTGAAGCTTTCTTT. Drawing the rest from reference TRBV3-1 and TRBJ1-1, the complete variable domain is DTAVSQTPKYLVTQMGNDKSIKCEQNLGHDTMYWYKQDSKKFLKIMFSYNNKELIINETVPNRFSPKSPDKAHLNLHINSLELGDSAVYFCASSQDLSPPEAFFGQGTRLTVV.

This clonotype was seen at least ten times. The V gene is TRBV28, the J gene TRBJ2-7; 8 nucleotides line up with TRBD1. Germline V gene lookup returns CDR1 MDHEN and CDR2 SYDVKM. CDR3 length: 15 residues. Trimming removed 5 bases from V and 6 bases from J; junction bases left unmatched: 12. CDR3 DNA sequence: TGTGCCAGCAGTCCTCCGACAGGGGTCAATGCCGAGCAGTACTTC. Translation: CASSPPTGVNAEQYF.

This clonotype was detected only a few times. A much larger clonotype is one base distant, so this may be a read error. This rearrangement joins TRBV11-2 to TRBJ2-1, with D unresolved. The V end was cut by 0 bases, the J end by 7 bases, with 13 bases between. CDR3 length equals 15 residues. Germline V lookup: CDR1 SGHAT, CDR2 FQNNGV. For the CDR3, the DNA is TGTGCCAGCAGCTTAGAGTGGGTAGGGTCGAATGAGCAGTTCTTC. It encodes CASSLEWVGSNEQFF.

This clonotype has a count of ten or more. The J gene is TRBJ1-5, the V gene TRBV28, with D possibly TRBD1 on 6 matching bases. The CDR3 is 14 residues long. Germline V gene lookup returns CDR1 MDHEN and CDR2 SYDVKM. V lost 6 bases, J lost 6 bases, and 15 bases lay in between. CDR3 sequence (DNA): TGTGCCAGCAGCCCAAAAAACAGGGTTCAGCCCCAGCATTTT. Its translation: CASSPKNRVQPQHF.

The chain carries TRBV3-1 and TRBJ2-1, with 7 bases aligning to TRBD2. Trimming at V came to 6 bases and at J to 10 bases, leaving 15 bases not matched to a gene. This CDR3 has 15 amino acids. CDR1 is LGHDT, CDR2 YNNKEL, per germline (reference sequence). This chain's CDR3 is CASRGGLVDTGEQFF. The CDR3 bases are TGTGCCAGCAGGGGTGGACTAGTTGACACCGGGGAGCAGTTCTTC.

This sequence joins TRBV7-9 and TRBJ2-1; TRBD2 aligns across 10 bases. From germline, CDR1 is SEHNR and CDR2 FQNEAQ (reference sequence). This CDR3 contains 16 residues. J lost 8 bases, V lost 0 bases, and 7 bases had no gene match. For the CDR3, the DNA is TGTGCCAGCAGCTTAGCCCTAGCGGGAGTCGGCGATGAGCAGTTCTTC. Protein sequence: CASSLALAGVGDEQFF.

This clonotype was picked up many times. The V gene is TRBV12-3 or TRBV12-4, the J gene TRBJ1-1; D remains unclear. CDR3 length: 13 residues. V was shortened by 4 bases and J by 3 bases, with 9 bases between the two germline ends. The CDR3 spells CASSSYPDTEAFF. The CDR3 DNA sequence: TGTGCCAGCAGTTCCTACCCAGACACTGAAGCTTTCTTT.

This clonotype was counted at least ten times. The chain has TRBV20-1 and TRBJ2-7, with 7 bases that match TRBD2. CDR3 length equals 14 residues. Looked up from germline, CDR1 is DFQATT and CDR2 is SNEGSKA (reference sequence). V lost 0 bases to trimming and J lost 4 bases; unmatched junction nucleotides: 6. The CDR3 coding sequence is TGCAGTGCTAGAGATCCCAGGGAGGGTTACGAGCAGTACTTC. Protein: CSARDPREGYEQYF.

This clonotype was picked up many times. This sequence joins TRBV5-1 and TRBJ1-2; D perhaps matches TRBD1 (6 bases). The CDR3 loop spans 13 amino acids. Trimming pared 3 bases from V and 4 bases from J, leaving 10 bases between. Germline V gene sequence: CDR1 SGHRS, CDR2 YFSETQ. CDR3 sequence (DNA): TGCGCCAGCAGCTCGGACAGCCTCTATGGCTACACCTTC. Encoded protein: CASSSDSLYGYTF.

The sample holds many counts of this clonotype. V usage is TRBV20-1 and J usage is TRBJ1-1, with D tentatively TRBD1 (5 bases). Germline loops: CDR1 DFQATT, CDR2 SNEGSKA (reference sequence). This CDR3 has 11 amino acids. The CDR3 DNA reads TGCAGGTCAGGGAAAACCACTGAAGCTTTCTTT. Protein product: CRSGKTTEAFF.

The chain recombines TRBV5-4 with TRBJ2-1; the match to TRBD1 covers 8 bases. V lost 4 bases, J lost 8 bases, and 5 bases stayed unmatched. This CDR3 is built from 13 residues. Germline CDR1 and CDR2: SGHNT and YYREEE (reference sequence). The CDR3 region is CASSVGQDYEQFF. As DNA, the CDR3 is TGTGCCAGCAGCGTGGGACAGGACTATGAGCAGTTCTTC.

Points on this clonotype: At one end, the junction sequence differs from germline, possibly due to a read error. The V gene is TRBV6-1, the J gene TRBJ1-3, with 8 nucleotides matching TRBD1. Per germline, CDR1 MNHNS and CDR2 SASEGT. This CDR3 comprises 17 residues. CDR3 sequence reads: CASSEWLTGGPGTTIYF. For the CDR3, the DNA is TGTGCCAGCAGTGAATGGCTCACAGGGGGTCCTGGAACCACCATATATTTT.

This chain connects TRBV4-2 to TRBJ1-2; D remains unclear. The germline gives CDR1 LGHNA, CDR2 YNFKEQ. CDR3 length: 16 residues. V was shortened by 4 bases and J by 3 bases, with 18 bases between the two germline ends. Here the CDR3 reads CASSRHAPSDYYGYTF. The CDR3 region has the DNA TGTGCCAGCAGCCGCCACGCCCCGAGTGACTACTATGGCTACACCTTC.

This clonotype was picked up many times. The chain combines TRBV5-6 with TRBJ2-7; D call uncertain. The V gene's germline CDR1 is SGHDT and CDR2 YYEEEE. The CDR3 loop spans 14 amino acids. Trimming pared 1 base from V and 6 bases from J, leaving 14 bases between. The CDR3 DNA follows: TGTGCCAGCAGCTTGTACAGCCCGGGCGCCGAGCAGTACTTC. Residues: CASSLYSPGAEQYF.

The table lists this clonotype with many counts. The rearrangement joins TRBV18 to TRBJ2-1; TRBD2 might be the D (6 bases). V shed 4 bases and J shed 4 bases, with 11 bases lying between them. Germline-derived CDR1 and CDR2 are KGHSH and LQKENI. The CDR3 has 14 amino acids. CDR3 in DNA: TGTGCCAGCTCACGCCGGGACTTATACAATGAGCAGTTCTTC. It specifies CASSRRDLYNEQFF.